This T cell receptor (beta chain) appears in the sequencing data of a study of cytomegalovirus exposure and HLA in healthy donors. The PCR had 60 Vbeta and 13 Jbeta primers. Libraries were prepared by immunoSEQ multiplex PCR; TCRdb keeps only in-frame clonotypes and omits some of them. The sample has approximately 190,000 clones, and its top ten clones hold roughly 0.74%. Study results and limitations: Prediction of most subjects' HLA-A and HLA-B alleles by TCR beta sequences was reportedly accurate. The authors later found HLA-associated TCR beta chains more clonally expanded than equally common others. Some V segments, TRBV6-2 and TRBV6-3 among them, were indistinguishable and were therefore excluded.

V was cut by 7 bases and J by 6 bases, with 21 bases left in between. The CDR3 loop spans 15 amino acids. Germline CDR1 and CDR2: MNHNS and SASEGT. About this clone: Antigen unknown.

The chain joins TRBV6-1 to TRBJ1-1; a possible D gene is TRBD1 (6 bases). The TCR sequence derives from a boy aged 5-17 years in good health and CMV-seronegative. The material sequenced was PBMCs. The chain's CDR3 is CASNRGAGVGAEAFF. The CDR3 bases are TGTGCCAGCAACCGGGGCGCAGGGGTTGGGGCTGAAGCTTTCTTT.